Below, one T cell receptor beta chain is given with its context. Its antigen is currently unknown. This record belongs to a study of shared clonotypes between healthy human individuals. General observations from the study: Four donors shared around 5.2% of their naive CD4 clonotypes. There were few donors, and this limited the genetic and exposure-history diversity represented.

CDR3 length equals 15 residues. Trimming stripped 1 base from V and 4 bases from J, with 13 bases between. Looked up from germline, CDR1 is MNHNS and CDR2 is SASEGT. Method: immunoSEQ multiplex PCR; TCRdb's copy keeps in-frame clones and lacks some. This sample has 2,500,000 or so clones, with approximately 94% found just once. The TCR comes from a man aged 18 to 35 in good health. The sample taken for sequencing was naive CD4+ T cells sorted from blood. Subset specified: CD45RA+ positively selected. The genes are TRBV6-1 and TRBJ2-5; D is uncertain. The CDR3 coding sequence is TGTGCCAGCAGTGAAGGCCCGACAACCGGAGAGACCCAGTACTTC. Translating it yields CASSEGPTTGETQYF.